Each of the 28 T cell receptor beta chains below was sequenced from the same sample in a study of regulatory T cells in long-lasting Graves disease. The authors built TCR beta libraries using iRepertoire HTBI primers and Arm-PCR of CDR3 regions. MiXCR was run by TCRdb on the multiplex PCR reads, yielding one entry per CDR3 protein. This table has about 240,000 distinct CDR3 sequences, 20% to 25% appearing once. The time point denotes: newly diagnosed GD, antithyroid drugs for less than 3 months. PBMC-derived RNA was used for the TCR library. The specimen comprised peripheral blood mononuclear cells (PBMCs), sampled at new diagnosis, from a patient treated with antithyroid drugs. The source of these receptors is a female donor with Graves disease.

Ten or more counts support this clonotype. The chain has TRBV29-1 and TRBJ2-1; 12 positions match TRBD2. This CDR3 has 17 residues. The V segment lost 6 bases and the J segment 2 bases; nucleotides outside the gene matches: 11. The germline V gene has CDR1 SQVTM and CDR2 ANQGSEA. CDR3 sequence reads: CSVRTSGMFRAYNEQFF. The CDR3 DNA follows: TGCAGCGTACGGACTAGCGGGATGTTCCGGGCCTACAATGAGCAGTTCTTC.

The chain recombines TRBV28 with TRBJ2-3; D may be TRBD2 (5 bases). This CDR3 has 15 residues. CDR1 MDHEN and CDR2 SYDVKM come from the germline V gene. The ends were cut back, 6 bases at V and 4 bases at J, with 17 bases in the middle. This chain's CDR3 is CASSRTGVSPDTQYF. CDR3 sequence (DNA): TGTGCCAGCAGCCGTACCGGGGTTTCCCCAGATACGCAGTATTTT.

This chain joins TRBV7-2 and TRBJ2-6; 8 bases fit TRBD2. V was pared by 4 bases and J by 1 base, with 9 bases of the junction left unmatched. CDR1 and CDR2 (germline): SGHTA, FQGNSA. This CDR3 spans 18 amino acids. The CDR3 is CASSSWGSGNSGANVLTF. The CDR3 nucleotides read TGTGCCAGCAGCTCCTGGGGTAGCGGGAATTCTGGGGCCAACGTCCTGACTTTC. Using reference TRBV7-2 and TRBJ2-6 for the parts outside the CDR3, the full variable domain is GAGVSQSPSNKVTEKGKDVELRCDPISGHTALYWYRQSLGQGLEFLIYFQGNSAPDKSGLPSDRFSAERTGGSVSTLTIQRTQQEDSAVYLCASSSWGSGNSGANVLTFGAGSRLTVL.

This clonotype has at least ten counts. The V gene is TRBV6-1, the J gene TRBJ1-5; no reliable D call. The length of the CDR3 is 15 residues. V was shortened by 6 bases and J by 7 bases, with 19 bases between the two germline ends. CDR1 is MNHNS, CDR2 SASEGT, per germline. The CDR3, as DNA: TGTGCCAGCAGGCCCCGAATCGGAGAAAACCAGCCCCAGCATTTT. Its protein is CASRPRIGENQPQHF.

This clonotype was observed at least ten times. The V and J genes are TRBV7-2 and TRBJ2-1; 9 bases align to TRBD2. CDR1 is SGHTA, CDR2 FQGNSA, per germline. V lost 1 base to trimming and J lost 5 bases; unmatched junction nucleotides: 6. The CDR3 sequence is 16 residues long. The CDR3 region has the DNA TGTGCCAGCAGCTTAGGGGGAGCGGGAGGTAACAATGAGCAGTTCTTC. Translated, it gives CASSLGGAGGNNEQFF.

This clonotype has more than one count but fewer than ten. The chain uses TRBV19 and TRBJ1-2, with D possibly matching TRBD1 (5 bases). Trimming stripped 3 bases from V and 7 bases from J, with 15 bases between. The CDR3 has 14 amino acids. CDR1 and CDR2 (germline): LNHDA, SQIVND (reference sequence). The CDR3 nucleotides are TGTGCCAGTAGTATCCGGGGCAGGGATGGTGGCTACACCTTC. Translating it yields CASSIRGRDGGYTF. Based on the CDR3 plus reference TRBV19 and TRBJ1-2, the full variable domain is DGGITQSPKYLFRKEGQNVTLSCEQNLNHDAMYWYRQDPGQGLRLIYYSQIVNDFQKGDIAEGYSVSREKKESFPLTVTSAQKNPTAFYLCASSIRGRDGGYTFGSGTRLTVV.

Comments on this clonotype: A far larger clone is one base from this, pointing to a likely read error. This chain links TRBV5-6 with TRBJ1-2; D remains unclear. Germline CDR1 reads SGHDT; CDR2 reads YYEEEE. The CDR3 runs 11 residues. Trimming took off 0 bases at V and 3 bases at J, with 0 bases between the two ends. For the CDR3, the DNA is TGTGCCAGCAGCTTGGACTATGGCTACACCTTC. Residues: CASSLDYGYTF.

This clonotype has at least ten counts. The chain combines TRBV10-3 with TRBJ1-5, with a possible D match to TRBD1 (6 bases). Germline lookup yields CDR1 ENHRY and CDR2 SYGVKD. The CDR3 covers 13 residues. V gave up 4 bases and J gave up 4 bases, with 8 bases separating them. DNA of the CDR3: TGTGCCATCAGTGGACAGGTTAATCAGCCCCAGCATTTT. Its translation: CAISGQVNQPQHF.

Only a few counts were recorded for this clonotype. A single base separates this from a much larger clone, so it may be a read error. V is TRBV5-6 and J is TRBJ2-7; 9 positions match TRBD1. CDR1 SGHDT and CDR2 YYEEEE come from the germline V gene. This CDR3 is built from 14 residues. CDR3 amino acids: CANSPWTGAYEQYF. The CDR3 nucleotides read TGTGCCAACAGCCCCTGGACAGGGGCCTACGAGCAGTACTTC. Variable domain in full (rest from reference TRBV5-6 and TRBJ2-7): DAGVTQSPTHLIKTRGQQVTLRCSPKSGHDTVSWYQQALGQGPQFIFQYYEEEERQRGNFPDRFSGHQFPNYSSELNVNALLLGDSALYLCANSPWTGAYEQYFGPGTRLTVT.

In DNA form, the CDR3 reads TGTGCAGAAAGCGAAATAAACAATGAGCAGTTCTTC. It specifies CAESEINNEQFF. The V and J genes are TRBV7-2 and TRBJ2-1; D remains ambiguous. The CDR3 has 12 residues. Per the germline V gene, CDR1 is SGHTA and CDR2 is FQGNSA. Based on the CDR3 plus reference TRBV7-2 and TRBJ2-1, the full variable domain is GAGVSQSPSNKVTEKGKDVELRCDPISGHTALYWYRQSLGQGLEFLIYFQGNSAPDKSGLPSDRFSAERTGGSVSTLTIQRTQQEDSAVYLCAESEINNEQFFGPGTRLTVL.

At least ten counts were recorded for this clonotype. This CDR3 is CSARDRRLAGRHEQYF. CDR3 bases: TGCAGTGCTAGAGATCGACGGCTAGCGGGGCGGCACGAGCAGTACTTC. The chain has TRBV20-1 and TRBJ2-7; 9 positions match TRBD2. The CDR3 loop spans 16 amino acids. Losses at the gene ends were 0 bases for V and 5 bases for J; bases not matched to a gene: 11. From germline, CDR1 is DFQATT and CDR2 SNEGSKA (reference sequence).

This clonotype occurred many times. The chain links TRBV28 to TRBJ1-1; the match to TRBD1 covers 8 bases. V shed 3 bases and J 11 bases; nucleotides not matched to a gene: 20. Germline V gene data show CDR1 as MDHEN and CDR2 as SYDVKM. This CDR3 is built from 17 residues. CDR3 region: CASSFRDGRGLVLAAFF. In DNA form, the CDR3 reads TGTGCCAGCAGTTTCCGGGACGGCAGGGGGCTCGTATTGGCCGCTTTCTTT.

This clonotype was found a few times. The chain joins TRBV19 to TRBJ1-2; 7 bases map to TRBD1. V shed 3 bases and J 4 bases; nucleotides not matched to a gene: 5. The CDR3 is 14 amino acids. Germline V CDR1 and CDR2: LNHDA, SQIVND (reference sequence). In nucleotides, the CDR3 is TGTGCCAGTAGTATCGGGGGGGACAGCTATGGCTACACCTTC. Its protein is CASSIGGDSYGYTF. The entire variable domain, with the rest obtained from reference TRBV19 and TRBJ1-2, is as follows: DGGITQSPKYLFRKEGQNVTLSCEQNLNHDAMYWYRQDPGQGLRLIYYSQIVNDFQKGDIAEGYSVSREKKESFPLTVTSAQKNPTAFYLCASSIGGDSYGYTFGSGTRLTVV.

This clonotype occurred a few times. A read error is possible here, since a much larger clone lies one base away. This CDR3 is CASKTGRQETHYF. In nucleotides, the CDR3 is TGTGCCAGCAAGACAGGACGCCAAGAGACCCATTACTTC. The J gene is TRBJ2-5, the V gene TRBV2, with D possibly TRBD1 on 6 matching bases. CDR3 size: 13 residues. Germline CDR1 and CDR2: SNHLY and FYNNEI.

This clonotype showed up just a few times. The chain joins TRBV19 to TRBJ2-2; no firm D call. The CDR3 has 15 amino acids. Germline V gene lookup returns CDR1 LNHDA and CDR2 SQIVND (reference sequence). V was shortened by 0 bases and J by 8 bases, with 13 bases between the two germline ends. CDR3 amino acids: CASSIDGSGSGELFF. The CDR3 DNA reads as TGTGCCAGTAGTATAGATGGCTCAGGATCGGGGGAGCTGTTTTTT.

J is TRBJ2-4 and V is TRBV6-5; no definite D call. With 0 bases removed from V and 2 bases from J, the gap between germline ends came to 8 bases. This CDR3 contains 15 residues. The germline V gene has CDR1 MNHEY and CDR2 SVGAGI. The CDR3, as DNA: TGTGCCAGCAGTTACTCGATGCCTCCCAAAAACATTCAGTACTTC. This translates into CASSYSMPPKNIQYF.

This clonotype was seen ten or more times. The chain carries TRBV7-2 and TRBJ2-3; D remains ambiguous. The CDR3 runs 17 residues. Trimming removed 0 bases from V and 2 bases from J, with 15 bases in between. CDR1 and CDR2 from the germline V gene are SGHTA and FQGNSA. CDR3 amino acids: CASSLAGSWQITDTQYF. The CDR3 nucleotides read TGTGCCAGCAGCTTAGCCGGGTCATGGCAGATCACAGATACGCAGTATTTT.

This sequence joins TRBV13 and TRBJ2-7, with 7 bases fitting TRBD2. Germline CDR1 is PRHDT and CDR2 is FYEKMQ (reference sequence). This CDR3 is 14 amino acids long. With V trimmed by 1 base and J by 6 bases, 6 bases remained unmatched. The CDR3 DNA is TGTGCCAGCAGCTTAGCGGGACTACCCTCCGAGCAGTACTTC. Translation: CASSLAGLPSEQYF.

This clonotype was counted at least ten times. The chain has TRBV7-9 and TRBJ2-3, with TRBD1 identical over 8 bases. The germline gives CDR1 SEHNR, CDR2 FQNEAQ (reference sequence). V trimming: 0 bases; J trimming: 3 bases; junction bases outside the gene matches: 5. The CDR3 loop spans 16 amino acids. This chain's CDR3 is CASSLAWTGWTDTQYF. The CDR3 bases are TGTGCCAGCAGCTTAGCGTGGACAGGGTGGACAGATACGCAGTATTTT.

This clonotype was detected ten times or more. The V gene is TRBV12-3 or TRBV12-4, the J gene TRBJ1-2; 9 positions match TRBD1. The CDR3 covers 14 residues. The J segment lost 8 bases and the V segment lost 4 bases, leaving 8 bases of the junction unmatched. CDR3 coding DNA: TGTGCCAGCAGTTACCGGGACAGGGCATACGGCTACACCTTC. Translation gives CASSYRDRAYGYTF.

At least ten counts were recorded for this clonotype. The chain links TRBV7-3 to TRBJ1-6; TRBD1 might be the D (6 bases). The V end lost 5 bases, the J end lost 13 bases, and 15 bases lay between the germline ends. The germline CDR1 and CDR2 sequences are SGHTA and FQGTGA. This CDR3 spans 13 amino acids. CDR3 region: CASSPTTGQPLHF. In DNA form, the CDR3 reads TGTGCCAGCAGCCCAACGACCGGACAGCCCCTCCACTTT.

This sequence joins TRBV7-2 and TRBJ1-2, with a tentative D call TRBD1 (5 bases). The CDR3 runs to 15 residues. V gave up 8 bases and J gave up 5 bases, with 21 bases separating them. Germline assignment: CDR1 SGHTA and CDR2 FQGNSA. The CDR3 here is CASHLGGPSRYGYTF. The CDR3 nucleotides are TGTGCCAGCCACCTCGGGGGTCCTTCTCGGTATGGCTACACCTTC.

At least ten counts were recorded for this clonotype. The J gene is TRBJ2-1, the V gene TRBV2, with 9 nucleotides matching TRBD2. V gave up 7 bases and J gave up 7 bases; unmatched junction bases: 2. The V gene's germline CDR1 is SNHLY and CDR2 FYNNEI. The CDR3 covers 12 residues. The CDR3 nucleotides are TGTGCCAGCAAGACTAGCGGAAATGAGCAGTTCTTC. This codes for CASKTSGNEQFF.

Points on this clonotype: This sequence may be a read error, since a much larger clone differs from it by one base. J is TRBJ2-1 and V is TRBV4-2; D remains unclear. V lost 7 bases and J lost 3, with 13 bases in between. The length of the CDR3 is 14 residues. Germline values: CDR1 LGHNA, CDR2 YNFKEQ. CDR3 DNA: TGTGCCAGCATCCACGGTTCAGGCTACAATGAGCAGTTCTTC. Encoded protein: CASIHGSGYNEQFF.

Points on this clonotype: Germline and junction disagree at one end, which may indicate a read error. CDR3 nucleotide sequence: TGTGCCAGCAGCCCCCGGGACAGGGGTTCTGGGGTCAACGTCCTGACTTTC. The encoded protein is CASSPRDRGSGVNVLTF. The chain uses TRBV7-3 and TRBJ2-6; 10 nucleotides line up with TRBD1. The CDR3 runs to 17 residues. CDR1 is SGHTA, CDR2 FQGTGA, per germline.

The sample holds many counts of this clonotype. This rearrangement joins TRBV7-9 to TRBJ2-3; unclear D gene. The V end was cut by 5 bases, the J end by 5 bases, with 8 bases between. This CDR3 comprises 12 residues. Germline V gene lookup returns CDR1 SEHNR and CDR2 FQNEAQ (reference sequence). CDR3 sequence reads: CASSPAGDTQYF. CDR3 in DNA: TGTGCCAGCAGCCCAGCCGGAGATACGCAGTATTTT.

This clonotype has at least ten counts. The genes are TRBV12-3 or TRBV12-4 and TRBJ1-2; D remains ambiguous. The CDR3 totals 15 residues. V shed 5 bases and J shed 0 bases, with 13 bases lying between them. The CDR3, as DNA: TGTGCCAGCAGTGAGTGGACGGGGACTAACTATGGCTACACCTTC. Its protein product is CASSEWTGTNYGYTF.

This clonotype has a handful of counts. This sequence joins TRBV19 and TRBJ2-7, with TRBD2 matching 13 bases. V was clipped by 5 bases and J by 3 bases; unmatched bases: 4. This CDR3 region has 15 residues. CDR1 is LNHDA and CDR2 is SQIVND in the germline V gene (reference sequence). The CDR3 protein is CASSPWTSGSYEQYF. CDR3 in DNA: TGTGCCAGTAGTCCATGGACTAGCGGGAGCTACGAGCAGTACTTC.